Listed here is a single T cell receptor (beta chain). These data are taken from a study of blood T cell repertoires in COVID-19. Study-level background: There were acute and convalescent COVID-19 samples, and they came from the United States, Italy and Spain. PBMCs, B-cell-depleted T cells, or T cells provided the cDNA or gDNA that made up the material.

V shed 3 bases and J shed 8 bases, with 19 bases lying between them. CDR1 is MNHNS and CDR2 is SASEGT in the germline V gene. The CDR3 loop spans 15 amino acids. Original processing methods: The assay estimated nucleated cells by amplifying reference gene primers. This table comes from immunoSEQ multiplex PCR, and its TCRdb copy is limited to in-frame clones, with some not included. The V and J calls and the clone size are those of that table, but D and trimming were determined from the DNA. The sample records about 150,000 clones, 70% to 85% being singletons. This TCR was recovered from a woman in her sixties or seventies with acute or convalescent COVID-19. The specimen was peripheral blood. The gene calls are TRBV6-1 and TRBJ1-2, with D tentatively TRBD1 (5 bases). The CDR3 is CASSDILGREDGYTF. CDR3 DNA sequence: TGTGCCAGCAGTGATATTTTAGGCAGGGAGGACGGCTACACCTTC.